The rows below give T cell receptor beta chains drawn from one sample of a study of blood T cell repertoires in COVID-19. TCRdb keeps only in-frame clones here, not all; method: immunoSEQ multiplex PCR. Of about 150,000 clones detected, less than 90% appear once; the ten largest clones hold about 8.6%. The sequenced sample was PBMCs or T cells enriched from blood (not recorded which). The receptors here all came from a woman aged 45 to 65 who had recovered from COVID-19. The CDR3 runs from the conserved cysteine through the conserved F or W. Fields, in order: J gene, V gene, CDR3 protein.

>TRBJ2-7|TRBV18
CASSPPKAGIHEQYF
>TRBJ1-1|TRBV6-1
CASSDPTPPREAFF
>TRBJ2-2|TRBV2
CASSRGQGTAGELFF
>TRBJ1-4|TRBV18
CASSSGQGGTTNEKLFF
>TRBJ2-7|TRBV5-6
CASNPSGGVDEQYF
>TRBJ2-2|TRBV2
CASRSFNTGELFF
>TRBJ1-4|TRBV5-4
CASSLAHRGGDEKLFF
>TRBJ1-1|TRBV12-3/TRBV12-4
CASSWGEMTEAFF
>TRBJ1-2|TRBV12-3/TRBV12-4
CASNTGSHYGYTF
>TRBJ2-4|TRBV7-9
CASSLHRTSGIGAKNIQYF
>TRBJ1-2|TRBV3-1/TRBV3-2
CASSSPAGVGLF
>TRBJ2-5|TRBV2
CASSSFGTKETQYF